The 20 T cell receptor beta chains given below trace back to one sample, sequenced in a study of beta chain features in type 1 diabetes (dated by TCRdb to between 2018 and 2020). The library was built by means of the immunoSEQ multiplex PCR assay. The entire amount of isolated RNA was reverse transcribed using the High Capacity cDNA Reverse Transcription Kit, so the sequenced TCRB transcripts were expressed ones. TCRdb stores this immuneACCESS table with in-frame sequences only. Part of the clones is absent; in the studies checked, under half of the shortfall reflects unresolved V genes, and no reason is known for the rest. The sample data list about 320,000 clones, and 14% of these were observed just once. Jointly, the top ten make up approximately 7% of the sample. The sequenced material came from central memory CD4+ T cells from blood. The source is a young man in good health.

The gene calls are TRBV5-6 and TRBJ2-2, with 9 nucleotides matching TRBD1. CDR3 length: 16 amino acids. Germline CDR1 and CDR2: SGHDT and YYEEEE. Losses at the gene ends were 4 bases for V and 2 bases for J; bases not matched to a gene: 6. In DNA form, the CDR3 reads TGTGCCAGCAGCGGGAAGGACAGGGGTAACACCGGGGAGCTGTTTTTT. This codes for CASSGKDRGNTGELFF.

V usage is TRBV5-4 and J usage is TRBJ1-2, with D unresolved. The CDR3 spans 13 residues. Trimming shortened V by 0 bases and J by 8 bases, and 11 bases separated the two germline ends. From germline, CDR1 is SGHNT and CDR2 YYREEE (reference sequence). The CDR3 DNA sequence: TGTGCCAGCAGCTTGGTGGCCGAGGAGGGCTACACCTTC. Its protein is CASSLVAEEGYTF.

The CDR3 nucleotides read TGTGCCTGGGGGATTCGAAGGGGTGAAAAACTGTTTTTT. This codes for CAWGIRRGEKLFF. This rearrangement joins TRBV30 to TRBJ1-4, with D possibly matching TRBD1 (5 bases). Germline-derived CDR1 and CDR2 are GTSNPN and SVGIG (reference sequence). This CDR3 region has 13 residues. V lost 5 bases to trimming and J lost 7 bases, with 14 bases between them.

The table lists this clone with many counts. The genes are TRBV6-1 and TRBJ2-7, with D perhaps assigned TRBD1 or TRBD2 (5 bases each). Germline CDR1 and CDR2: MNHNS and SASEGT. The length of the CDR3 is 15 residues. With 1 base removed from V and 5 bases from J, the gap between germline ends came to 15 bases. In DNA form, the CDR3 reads TGTGCCAGCAGTGAAGTAGGGACCGGTGTAAACGAGCAGTACGTC. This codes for CASSEVGTGVNEQYV.

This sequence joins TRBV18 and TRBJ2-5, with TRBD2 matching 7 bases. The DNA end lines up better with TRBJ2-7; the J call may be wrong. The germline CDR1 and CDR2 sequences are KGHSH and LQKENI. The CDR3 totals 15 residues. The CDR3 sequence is CASSPTRGSSYEQYF. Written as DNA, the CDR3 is TGTGCCAGCTCACCGACCCGCGGGAGCTCCTACGAGCAGTACTTC.

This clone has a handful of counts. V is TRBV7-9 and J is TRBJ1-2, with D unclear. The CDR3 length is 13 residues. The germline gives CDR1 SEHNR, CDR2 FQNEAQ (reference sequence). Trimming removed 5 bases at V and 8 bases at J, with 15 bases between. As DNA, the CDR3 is TGTGCCAGCAGCCAATCCCATTACTCCGGCTACACCTTC. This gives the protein CASSQSHYSGYTF.

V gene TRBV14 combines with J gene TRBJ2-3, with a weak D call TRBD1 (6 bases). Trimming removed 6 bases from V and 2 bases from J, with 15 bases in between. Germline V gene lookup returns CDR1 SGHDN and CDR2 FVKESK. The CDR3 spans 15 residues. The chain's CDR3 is CASSPGTIITDTQYF. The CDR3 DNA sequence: TGTGCCAGCAGTCCAGGGACAATAATCACAGATACGCAGTATTTT.

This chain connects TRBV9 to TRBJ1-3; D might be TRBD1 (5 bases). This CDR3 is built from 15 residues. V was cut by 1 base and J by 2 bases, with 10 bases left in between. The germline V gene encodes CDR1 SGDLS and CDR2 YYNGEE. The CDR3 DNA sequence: TGTGCCAGCAGCGTATATCAGGGAACTGGAAACACCATATATTTT. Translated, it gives CASSVYQGTGNTIYF.

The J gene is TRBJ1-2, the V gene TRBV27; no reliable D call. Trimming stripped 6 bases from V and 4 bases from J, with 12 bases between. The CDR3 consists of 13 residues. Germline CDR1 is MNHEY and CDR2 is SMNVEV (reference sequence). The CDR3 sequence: CASSLTASYGYTF. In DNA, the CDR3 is TGTGCCAGCAGCCTTACAGCATCCTATGGCTACACCTTC.

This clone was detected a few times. CDR3 amino acids: CASSLGSVNTEAFF. The CDR3 DNA follows: TGTGCCAGCAGCTTAGGGTCAGTGAACACTGAAGCTTTCTTT. The chain links TRBV11-2 to TRBJ1-1; unclear D gene. The germline V gene has CDR1 SGHAT and CDR2 FQNNGV. V shed 1 base and J shed 0 bases, with 6 bases lying between them. The CDR3 loop spans 14 amino acids.

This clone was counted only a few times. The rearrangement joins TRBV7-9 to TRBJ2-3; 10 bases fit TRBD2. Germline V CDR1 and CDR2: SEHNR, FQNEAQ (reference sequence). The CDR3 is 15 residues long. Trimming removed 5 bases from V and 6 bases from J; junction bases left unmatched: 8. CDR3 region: CASSIISSGSDTQYF. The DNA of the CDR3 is TGTGCCAGCAGCATCATTTCTAGCGGGAGTGATACGCAGTATTTT.

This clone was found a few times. The CDR3, as DNA: TGTGCCAGCAGGTCGGGACAGGGGGCTTACAATGAGCAGTTCTTC. It encodes CASRSGQGAYNEQFF. The rearrangement uses TRBV5-5 and TRBJ2-1; 12 nucleotides agree with TRBD1. The J segment lost 4 bases and the V segment lost 5 bases, leaving 4 bases of the junction unmatched. The CDR3 totals 15 residues. Germline V CDR1 and CDR2: SGHKS, YYEKEE (reference sequence). Full variable domain (outside the CDR3, taken from reference TRBV5-5 and TRBJ2-1): DAGVTQSPTHLIKTRGQQVTLRCSPISGHKSVSWYQQVLGQGPQFIFQYYEKEERGRGNFPDRFSARQFPNYSSELNVNALLLGDSALYLCASRSGQGAYNEQFFGPGTRLTVL.

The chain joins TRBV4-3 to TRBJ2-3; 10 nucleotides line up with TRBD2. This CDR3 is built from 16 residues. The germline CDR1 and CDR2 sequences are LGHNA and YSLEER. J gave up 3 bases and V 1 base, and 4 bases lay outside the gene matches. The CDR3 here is CASSQVKAGGTDTQYF. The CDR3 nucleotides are TGCGCCAGCAGCCAAGTAAAAGCGGGGGGGACAGATACGCAGTATTTT.

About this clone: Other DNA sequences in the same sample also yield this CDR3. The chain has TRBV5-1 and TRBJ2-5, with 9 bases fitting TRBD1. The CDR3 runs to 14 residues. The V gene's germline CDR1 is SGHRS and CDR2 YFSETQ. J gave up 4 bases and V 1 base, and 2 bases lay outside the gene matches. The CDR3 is CASSLTGGAETQYF. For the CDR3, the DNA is TGCGCCAGCAGCTTGACAGGGGGCGCAGAGACCCAGTACTTC.

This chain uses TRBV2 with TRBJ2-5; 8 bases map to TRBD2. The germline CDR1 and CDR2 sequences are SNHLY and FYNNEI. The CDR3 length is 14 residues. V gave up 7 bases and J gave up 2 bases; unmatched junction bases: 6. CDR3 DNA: TGTGCCAGCATTGGCGGGGGGTATCAAGAGACCCAGTACTTC. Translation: CASIGGGYQETQYF.

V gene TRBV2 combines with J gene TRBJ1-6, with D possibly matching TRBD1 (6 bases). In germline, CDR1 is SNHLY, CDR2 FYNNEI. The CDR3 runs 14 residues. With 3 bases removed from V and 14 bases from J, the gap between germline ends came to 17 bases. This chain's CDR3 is CASSERGNSRSLHF. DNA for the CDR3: TGTGCCAGCAGTGAGAGGGGGAATTCACGATCCCTCCACTTT.

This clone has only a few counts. CDR3 loop: CATNTLTGGMGNEQFF. The DNA for the CDR3 is TGTGCCACGAACACCCTTACGGGAGGGATGGGCAATGAGCAGTTCTTC. V usage is TRBV7-7 and J usage is TRBJ2-1, with 8 bases fitting TRBD2. The J segment lost 6 bases and the V segment lost 10 bases, leaving 17 bases of the junction unmatched. Germline V lookup: CDR1 SSHAT, CDR2 FNYEAQ (reference sequence). This CDR3 is built from 16 residues.

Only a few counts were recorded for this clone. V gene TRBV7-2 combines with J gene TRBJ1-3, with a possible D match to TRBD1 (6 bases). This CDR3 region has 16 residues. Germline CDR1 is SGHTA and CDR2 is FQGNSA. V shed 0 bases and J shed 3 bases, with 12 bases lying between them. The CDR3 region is CASSLALGGGGNTIYF. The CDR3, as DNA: TGTGCCAGCAGCTTAGCGCTAGGGGGAGGTGGAAACACCATATATTTT.

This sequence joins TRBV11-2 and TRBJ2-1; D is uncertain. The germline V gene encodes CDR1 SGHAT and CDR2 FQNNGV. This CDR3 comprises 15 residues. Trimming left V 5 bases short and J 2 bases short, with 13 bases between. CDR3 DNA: TGTGCCAGCAGCAGGACCGGTAGTGCCTACAATGAGCAGTTCTTC. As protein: CASSRTGSAYNEQFF.

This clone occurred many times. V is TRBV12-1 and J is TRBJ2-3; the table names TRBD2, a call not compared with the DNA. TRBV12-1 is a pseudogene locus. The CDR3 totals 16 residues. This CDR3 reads CASSFPTSGRTDTQYF. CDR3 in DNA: TGTGCCAGCAGCTTTCCTACTAGCGGACGCACAGATACGCAGTATTTT.